The clone carrying this TCR beta chain was counted ten times or more. The antigen remains unidentified. Amplification from RNA transcripts yielded the TCR beta CDR3 regions. The library came from an HTBI-primed first-round RT-PCR and a second-round multiplex PCR. TCRdb re-called the multiplex PCR reads through MiXCR, storing one row per CDR3 protein. The sample carries a few hundred thousand distinct CDR3 sequences, 20% to 25% recorded once. This specimen comes from a study of Graves' ophthalmopathy and Graves' hyperthyroidism. Broader study findings: Among expanded thyroid clonotypes above 0.001 frequency, most also occurred in blood.

The trim removed 5 bases at V and 3 bases at J, leaving 12 bases unmatched. CDR3 length: 16 amino acids. Germline values: CDR1 SGHAT, CDR2 FQDESV (reference sequence). Presentation of ophthalmopathy in the donors involved moderate-to-severe activity, CAS ≥3, NOSPECS ≥4 and a duration under 3 months. No donor had other autoimmune disease, uncontrolled infection, pregnancy or lactation. The sequence came from a woman aged 45-60 years with Graves' ophthalmopathy. V gene TRBV11-1 combines with J gene TRBJ1-1; 7 bases fit TRBD1. Sequenced input: peripheral blood. CDR3: CASSTRQGLPYTEAFF. CDR3 nucleotide sequence: TGTGCCAGCAGCACCAGACAGGGCCTGCCGTACACTGAAGCTTTCTTT.